The 15 T cell receptor beta chains below all came from one sample that was sequenced in a study of TIL therapy for anti-PD-1-resistant metastatic lung cancer. Time point noted: pre-treatment sample, taken before nivolumab and TIL therapy. The libraries were made with immunoSEQ v3. Clones were read by immunoSEQ multiplex PCR, and TCRdb kept only the in-frame ones, dropping some. Of under 20,000 clones listed, around 79% were seen once; the top ten hold 7% to 9%. This specimen consisted of blood, obtained at baseline. The receptors were gathered from a person aged 25 to 80 with non-small cell lung cancer.

In its sample, this clone was seen once. The J gene is TRBJ2-5, the V gene TRBV7-9; maybe TRBD1 (6 bases). The CDR3 spans 11 residues. The V and J ends lost 11 bases and 4 bases respectively, with 11 bases between them. Germline V gives CDR1 SEHNR, CDR2 FQNEAQ (reference sequence). This CDR3 reads CAGIGGETQYF. CDR3 in DNA: TGTGCCGGAATAGGGGGAGAGACCCAGTACTTC.

The V gene is TRBV4-2, the J gene TRBJ2-5; 7 bases are a match to TRBD2. V lost 4 bases to trimming and J lost 4 bases; unmatched junction nucleotides: 15. This CDR3 contains 17 residues. Germline V gene lookup returns CDR1 LGHNA and CDR2 YNFKEQ. The chain's CDR3 is CASSPWTNSGRGETQYF. In nucleotides, the CDR3 is TGTGCCAGCAGCCCCTGGACTAACTCAGGGAGGGGAGAGACCCAGTACTTC.

The V call is TRBV24-1, the J call TRBJ1-5; D ambiguous. From germline, CDR1 is KGHDR and CDR2 SFDVKD. The CDR3 runs 17 residues. The germline V and J ends were trimmed by 5 bases and 0 bases, with 16 bases remaining between them. The CDR3 loop reads CATSAANVLYSNQPQHF. The DNA for the CDR3 is TGTGCCACCAGTGCAGCCAACGTCCTATATAGCAATCAGCCCCAGCATTTT.

The chain links TRBV18 to TRBJ1-2, with D uncertain. Germline CDR1 reads KGHSH; CDR2 reads LQKENI. The CDR3 is 14 residues long. Trimming took 2 bases from V and 7 from J, leaving 14 bases between them. CDR3 DNA: TGTGCCAGCTCACCAGACGCGGGCACCTCTGGCTACACCTTC. This translates into CASSPDAGTSGYTF.

The chain links TRBV9 to TRBJ1-5, with D possibly matching TRBD1 (6 bases). Trimming shortened V by 4 bases and J by 3 bases, and 11 bases separated the two germline ends. The CDR3 is 14 residues long. CDR1 is SGDLS, CDR2 YYNGEE, per germline. The CDR3, as DNA: TGTGCCAGCAGCTCTCGACAGGACAATCAGCCCCAGCATTTT. It encodes CASSSRQDNQPQHF.

This chain joins TRBV3-1 (or the pseudogene TRBV3-2) and TRBJ1-1; D unclear. Trimming left V 0 bases short and J 10 bases short, with 15 bases between. This CDR3 spans 14 amino acids. Germline CDR1 LGHDT, CDR2 YNNKEL (reference sequence). Here the CDR3 DNA reads TGTGCCAGCAGCCAAGACTCCAACGGGGTTGGAGCTTTCTTT. Amino acid sequence: CASSQDSNGVGAFF.

The gene calls are TRBV4-2 and TRBJ1-1, with D hard to call. V lost 4 bases to trimming and J lost 7 bases, with 4 bases between them. Germline assignment: CDR1 LGHNA and CDR2 YNFKEQ. The CDR3 runs to 10 residues. The CDR3 here is CASSRHEAFF. CDR3 nucleotides: TGTGCCAGCAGCCGACATGAAGCTTTCTTT.

Here the CDR3 DNA reads TGCGCCAGCAGAGGAGGGCAGAACGAGCAGTACTTC. Translating gives CASRGGQNEQYF. The J gene is TRBJ2-7, the V gene TRBV5-1; TRBD2 is a possible D gene (6 bases). The CDR3 is 12 residues long. CDR1 is SGHRS, CDR2 YFSETQ, per germline. The V end lost 5 bases, the J end lost 5 bases, and 11 bases lay between the germline ends.

The chain has TRBV5-1 and TRBJ2-2; 12 bases are shared with TRBD2. Germline V CDR1 and CDR2: SGHRS, YFSETQ. The CDR3 covers 17 residues. V dropped 0 bases and J dropped 5; count of bases not matched to a gene: 5. DNA for the CDR3: TGCGCCAGCAGCTTGGGACTAGCGGGAGACGGGACCGGGGAGCTGTTTTTT. Translated: CASSLGLAGDGTGELFF.

This chain links TRBV12-3 or TRBV12-4 with TRBJ1-5, with 7 bases fitting TRBD1. This CDR3 has 13 amino acids. With 6 bases clipped from V and 2 bases from J, the junction kept 1 base outside the gene matches. In nucleotides, the CDR3 is TGTGCCAGCAGGGGGACAGGCAATCAGCCCCAGCATTTT. It translates to CASRGTGNQPQHF.

The V call is TRBV24-1, the J call TRBJ2-6; 8 bases line up with TRBD1. This CDR3 is built from 18 residues. Germline assignment: CDR1 KGHDR and CDR2 SFDVKD. J gave up 2 bases and V 0 bases, and 5 bases lay outside the gene matches. The CDR3 sequence: CATSDLDRGEAGANVLTF. The CDR3, as DNA: TGTGCCACCAGTGATTTGGACAGGGGAGAAGCTGGGGCCAACGTCCTGACTTTC.

The rearrangement links TRBV4-3 to TRBJ1-2; D might be TRBD1 (6 bases). The V gene's germline CDR1 is LGHNA and CDR2 YSLEER. V was trimmed by 4 bases and J by 0 bases, leaving 27 bases between them. This CDR3 is 20 amino acids long. The CDR3 sequence: CASSLDGQPGDYETNYGYTF. The CDR3 nucleotides are TGCGCCAGCAGCCTCGACGGACAGCCGGGGGATTATGAGACTAACTATGGCTACACCTTC.

The table lists this clone with a few counts. This chain connects TRBV2 to TRBJ1-2; maybe TRBD1 (5 bases). The V end was cut by 3 bases, the J end by 6 bases, with 11 bases between. This CDR3 has 13 amino acids. Per germline, CDR1 SNHLY and CDR2 FYNNEI. Here the CDR3 reads CASSEGERHGYTF. CDR3 nucleotide sequence: TGTGCCAGCAGTGAGGGGGAGCGCCATGGCTACACCTTC.

The V and J genes are TRBV5-5 and TRBJ2-4; D possibly matches TRBD1 or TRBD2 (5 bases each). Germline V CDR1 and CDR2: SGHKS, YYEKEE (reference sequence). The V and J ends lost 0 bases and 9 bases respectively, with 13 bases between them. CDR3 length: 14 amino acids. The CDR3 sequence: CASSLEWVGGIQYF. CDR3 DNA: TGTGCCAGCAGCTTGGAGTGGGTTGGGGGCATTCAGTACTTC.

The gene calls are TRBV7-3 and TRBJ2-1, with TRBD2 as a possible D gene (6 bases). With 1 base removed from V and 6 bases from J, the gap between germline ends came to 19 bases. This CDR3 contains 17 residues. From germline, CDR1 is SGHTA and CDR2 FQGTGA. In DNA, the CDR3 is TGTGCCAGCAGCTTAATGGCCGGGACTCCAAGCTTCAATGAGCAGTTCTTC. It specifies CASSLMAGTPSFNEQFF.